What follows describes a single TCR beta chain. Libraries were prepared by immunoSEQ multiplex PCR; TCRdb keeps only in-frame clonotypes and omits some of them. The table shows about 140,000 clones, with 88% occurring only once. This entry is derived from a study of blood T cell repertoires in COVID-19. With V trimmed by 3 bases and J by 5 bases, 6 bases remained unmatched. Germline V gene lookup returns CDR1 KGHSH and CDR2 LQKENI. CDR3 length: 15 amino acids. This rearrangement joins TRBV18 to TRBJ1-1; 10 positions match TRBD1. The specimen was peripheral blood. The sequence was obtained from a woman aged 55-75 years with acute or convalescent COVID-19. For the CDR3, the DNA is TGTGCCAGCTCACCGCGGACAGGGGGTTATACTGAAGCTTTCTTT. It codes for CASSPRTGGYTEAFF.